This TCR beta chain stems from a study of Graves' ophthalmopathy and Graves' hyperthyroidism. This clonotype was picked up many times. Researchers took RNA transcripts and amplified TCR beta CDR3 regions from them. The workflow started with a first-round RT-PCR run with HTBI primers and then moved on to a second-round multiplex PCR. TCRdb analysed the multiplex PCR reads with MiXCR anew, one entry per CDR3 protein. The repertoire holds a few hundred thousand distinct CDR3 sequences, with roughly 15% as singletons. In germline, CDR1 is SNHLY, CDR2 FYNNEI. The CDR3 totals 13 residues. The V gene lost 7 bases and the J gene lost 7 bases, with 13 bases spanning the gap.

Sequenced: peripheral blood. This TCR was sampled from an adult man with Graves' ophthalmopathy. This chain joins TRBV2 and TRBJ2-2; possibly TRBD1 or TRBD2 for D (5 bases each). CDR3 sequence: CASKGSRVGELFF. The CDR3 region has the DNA TGTGCCAGCAAGGGGAGTCGAGTCGGGGAGCTGTTTTTT. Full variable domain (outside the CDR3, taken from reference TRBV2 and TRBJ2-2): EPEVTQTPSHQVTQMGQEVILRCVPISNHLYFYWYRQILGQKVEFLVSFYNNEISEKSEIFDDQFSVERPDGSNFTLKIRSTKLEDSAMYFCASKGSRVGELFFGEGSRLTVL.